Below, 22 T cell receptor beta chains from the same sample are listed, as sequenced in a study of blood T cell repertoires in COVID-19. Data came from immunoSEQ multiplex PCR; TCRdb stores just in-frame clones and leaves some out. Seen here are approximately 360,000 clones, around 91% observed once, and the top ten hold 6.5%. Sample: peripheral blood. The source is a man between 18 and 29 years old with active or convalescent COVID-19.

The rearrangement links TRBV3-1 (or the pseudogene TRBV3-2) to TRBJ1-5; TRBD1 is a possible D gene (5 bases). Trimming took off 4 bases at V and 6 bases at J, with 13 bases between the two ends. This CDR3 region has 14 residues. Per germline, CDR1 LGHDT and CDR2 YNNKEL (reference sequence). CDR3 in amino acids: CASSPRGGSQPQHF. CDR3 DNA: TGTGCCAGCAGCCCTAGGGGAGGAAGTCAGCCCCAGCATTTT.

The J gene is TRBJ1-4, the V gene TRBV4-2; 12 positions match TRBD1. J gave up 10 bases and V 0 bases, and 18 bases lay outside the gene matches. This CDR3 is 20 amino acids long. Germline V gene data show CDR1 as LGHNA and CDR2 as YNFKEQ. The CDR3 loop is CASSQEGMGQGALGWGKLFF. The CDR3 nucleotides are TGTGCCAGCAGCCAAGAGGGTATGGGACAGGGGGCTCTAGGTTGGGGAAAACTGTTTTTT.

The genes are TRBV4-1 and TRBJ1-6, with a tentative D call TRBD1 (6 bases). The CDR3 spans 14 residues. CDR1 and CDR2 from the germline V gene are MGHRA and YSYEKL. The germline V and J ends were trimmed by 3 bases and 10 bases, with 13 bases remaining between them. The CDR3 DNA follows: TGCGCCAGCAGCCAGATCGCCGGGACATCACCCCTCCACTTT. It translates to CASSQIAGTSPLHF.

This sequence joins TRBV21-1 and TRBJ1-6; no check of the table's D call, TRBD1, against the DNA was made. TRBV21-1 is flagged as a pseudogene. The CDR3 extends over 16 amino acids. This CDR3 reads CASSSRGQGGNSPLHF. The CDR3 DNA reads TGTGCCAGCAGCTCGAGAGGACAGGGGGGTAATTCACCCCTCCACTTT.

The CDR3 nucleotides read TGTGCCAGTCATGGGGCTAGGACCGTAACCTCGAACTACAATGAGCAGTTCTTC. Its translation is CASHGARTVTSNYNEQFF. V usage is TRBV28 and J usage is TRBJ2-1; perhaps TRBD1 as D (5 bases). The CDR3 extends over 18 amino acids. Trimming stripped 9 bases from V and 3 bases from J, with 27 bases between. CDR1 is MDHEN and CDR2 is SYDVKM in the germline V gene.

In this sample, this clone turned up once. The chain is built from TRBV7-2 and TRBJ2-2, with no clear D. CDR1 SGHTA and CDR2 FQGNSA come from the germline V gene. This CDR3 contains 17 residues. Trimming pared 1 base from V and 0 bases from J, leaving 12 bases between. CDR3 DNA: TGTGCCAGCAGCTTAGTGGTTATAGCAGCGAACACCGGGGAGCTGTTTTTT. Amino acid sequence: CASSLVVIAANTGELFF.

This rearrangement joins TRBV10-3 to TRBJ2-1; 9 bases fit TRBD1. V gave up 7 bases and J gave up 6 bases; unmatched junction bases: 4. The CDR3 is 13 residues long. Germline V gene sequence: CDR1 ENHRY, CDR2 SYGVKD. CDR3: CAITLDRGNEQFF. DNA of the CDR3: TGTGCCATCACTTTGGACAGGGGCAATGAGCAGTTCTTC.

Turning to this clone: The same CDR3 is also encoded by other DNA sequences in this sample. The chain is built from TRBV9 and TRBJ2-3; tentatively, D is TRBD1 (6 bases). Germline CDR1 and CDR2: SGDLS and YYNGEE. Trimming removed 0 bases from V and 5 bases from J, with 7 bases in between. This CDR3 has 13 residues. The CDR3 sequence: CASSVGGGDTQYF. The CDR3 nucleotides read TGTGCCAGCAGCGTAGGAGGGGGAGATACGCAGTATTTT.

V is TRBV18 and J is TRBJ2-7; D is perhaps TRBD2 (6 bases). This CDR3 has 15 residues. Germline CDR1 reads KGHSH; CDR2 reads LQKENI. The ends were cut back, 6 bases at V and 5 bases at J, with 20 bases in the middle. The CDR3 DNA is TGTGCCAGCTCGGCCCTGCCGGGAGAAGATAACGAGCAGTACTTC. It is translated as CASSALPGEDNEQYF.

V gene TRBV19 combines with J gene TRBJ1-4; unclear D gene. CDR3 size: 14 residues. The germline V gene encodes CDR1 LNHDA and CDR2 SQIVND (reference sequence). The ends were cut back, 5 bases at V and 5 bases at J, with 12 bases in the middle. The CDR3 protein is CASSQNSGNEKLFF. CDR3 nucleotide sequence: TGTGCCAGTAGTCAAAATAGCGGAAATGAAAAACTGTTTTTT.

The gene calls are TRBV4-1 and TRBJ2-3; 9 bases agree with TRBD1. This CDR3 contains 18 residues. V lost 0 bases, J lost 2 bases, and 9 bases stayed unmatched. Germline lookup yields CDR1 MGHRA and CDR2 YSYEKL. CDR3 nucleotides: TGCGCCAGCAGCCAAGATCCTAGAGGACAGGGGTTCACAGATACGCAGTATTTT. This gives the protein CASSQDPRGQGFTDTQYF.

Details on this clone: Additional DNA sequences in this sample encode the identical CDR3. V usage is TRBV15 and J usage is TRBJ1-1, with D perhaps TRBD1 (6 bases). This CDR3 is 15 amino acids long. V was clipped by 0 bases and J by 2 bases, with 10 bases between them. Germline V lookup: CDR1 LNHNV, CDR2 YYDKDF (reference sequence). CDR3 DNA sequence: TGTGCCACCAGCAGAGACAGGGGTTTAAACACTGAAGCTTTCTTT. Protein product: CATSRDRGLNTEAFF.

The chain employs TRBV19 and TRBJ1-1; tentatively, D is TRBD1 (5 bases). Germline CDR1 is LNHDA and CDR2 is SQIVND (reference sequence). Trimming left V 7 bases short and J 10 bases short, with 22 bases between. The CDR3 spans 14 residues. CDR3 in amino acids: CASTALNRQHGAFF. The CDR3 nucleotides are TGTGCCAGTACTGCGCTCAACAGGCAACATGGAGCTTTCTTT.

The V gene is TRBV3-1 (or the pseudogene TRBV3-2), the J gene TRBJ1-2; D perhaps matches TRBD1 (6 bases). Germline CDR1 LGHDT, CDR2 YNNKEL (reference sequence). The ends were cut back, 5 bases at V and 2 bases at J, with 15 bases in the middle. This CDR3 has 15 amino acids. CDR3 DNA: TGTGCCAGCAGCGCCTTGGGGGACATGAACTATGGCTACACCTTC. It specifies CASSALGDMNYGYTF.

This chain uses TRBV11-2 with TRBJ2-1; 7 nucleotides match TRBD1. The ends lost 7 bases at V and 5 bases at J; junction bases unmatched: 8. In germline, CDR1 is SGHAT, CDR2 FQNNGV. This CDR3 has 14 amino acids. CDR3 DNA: TGTGCCAGCACCAGGGGGTCGGGGAACAATGAGCAGTTCTTC. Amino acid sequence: CASTRGSGNNEQFF.

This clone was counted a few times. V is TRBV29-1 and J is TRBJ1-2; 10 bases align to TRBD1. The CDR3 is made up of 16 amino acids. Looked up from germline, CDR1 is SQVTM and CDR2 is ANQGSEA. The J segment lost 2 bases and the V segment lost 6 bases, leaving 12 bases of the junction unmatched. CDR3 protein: CSVGDRGRQVNYGYTF. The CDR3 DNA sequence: TGCAGCGTCGGGGACAGGGGACGACAGGTGAACTATGGCTACACCTTC.

The CDR3 here is CASSGRVEQYF. For the CDR3, the DNA is TGTGCCAGCAGTGGCAGGGTCGAGCAGTACTTC. This chain connects TRBV2 to TRBJ2-7; D is possibly TRBD1 (5 bases). This CDR3 contains 11 residues. The V end was cut by 4 bases, the J end by 6 bases, with 7 bases between. The germline CDR1 and CDR2 sequences are SNHLY and FYNNEI.

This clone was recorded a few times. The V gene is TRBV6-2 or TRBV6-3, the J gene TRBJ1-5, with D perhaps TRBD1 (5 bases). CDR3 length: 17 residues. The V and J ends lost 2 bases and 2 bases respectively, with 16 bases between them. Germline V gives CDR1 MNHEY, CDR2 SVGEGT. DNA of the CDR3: TGTGCCAGCAGTTACCCTCGAGGAGGGGCAGGCAATCAGCCCCAGCATTTT. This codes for CASSYPRGGAGNQPQHF.

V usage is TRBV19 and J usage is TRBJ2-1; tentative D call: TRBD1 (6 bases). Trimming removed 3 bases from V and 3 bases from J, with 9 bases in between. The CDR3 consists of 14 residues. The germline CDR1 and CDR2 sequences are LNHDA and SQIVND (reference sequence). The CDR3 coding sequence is TGTGCCAGTAGTATCACAGGGAACTACAATGAGCAGTTCTTC. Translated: CASSITGNYNEQFF.

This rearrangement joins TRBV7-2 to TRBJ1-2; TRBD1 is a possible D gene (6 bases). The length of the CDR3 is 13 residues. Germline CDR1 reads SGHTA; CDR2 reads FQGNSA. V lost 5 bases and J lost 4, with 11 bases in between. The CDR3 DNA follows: TGTGCCAGCAGCGTCAGGGGTATCTATGGCTACACCTTC. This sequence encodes CASSVRGIYGYTF.

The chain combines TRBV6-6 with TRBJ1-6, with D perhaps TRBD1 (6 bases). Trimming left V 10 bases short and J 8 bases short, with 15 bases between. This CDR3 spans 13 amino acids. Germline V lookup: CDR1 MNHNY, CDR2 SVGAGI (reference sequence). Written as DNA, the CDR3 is TGTGCCACCCGAGGGGACATACATTCACCCCTCCACTTT. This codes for CATRGDIHSPLHF.

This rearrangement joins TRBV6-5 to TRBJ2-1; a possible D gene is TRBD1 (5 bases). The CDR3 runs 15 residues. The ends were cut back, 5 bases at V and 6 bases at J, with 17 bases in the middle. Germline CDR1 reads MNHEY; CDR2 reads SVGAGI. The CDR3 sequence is CASSPSVSQGNEQFF. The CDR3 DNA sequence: TGTGCCAGCAGTCCCTCCGTTTCTCAGGGCAATGAGCAGTTCTTC.